This T cell receptor beta chain was identified in a study of vaccination and CD4 T cells after COVID-19. Study summary: The post-COVID samples were taken a median approximately 95 days after diagnosis, anywhere from 35 to 161. Every culture used as a control got a CEFX pool, an HIV-1 Nef pool, or no peptide.

Cultured CD4+ T cell DNA underwent sequencing with the Oncomine TCR Beta short-read assay. Genomic DNA from cultured CD4+ T cells was extracted. MiXCR, applied by TCRdb to the PCR reads, yields one record per CDR3 protein. This table holds 25,000 or so distinct CDR3 sequences, over 60% found once. V was pared by 8 bases and J by 3 bases, with 11 bases between. Germline V lookup: CDR1 SNHLY, CDR2 FYNNEI. CDR3 length: 13 residues. The treatment here: approximately 10-day PBMC culture with coronavirus spike peptide pools or control peptides (ViraFEST assay). About this clonotype itself: Its antigen is unknown.

The sequence was obtained from a human donor who received a COVID-19 vaccine. The sample was CD4+ T cells from blood, cultured in vitro, taken after SARS-CoV-2 vaccination. This chain uses TRBV2 with TRBJ1-5; the D gene is possibly TRBD1 (6 bases). This CDR3 is CASRTDLNQPQHF. Written as DNA, the CDR3 is TGTGCCAGCCGGACAGACCTCAATCAGCCCCAGCATTTT.